This entry is about one TCR beta chain. The data originate from a study of control samples from healthy donors and cancer patients. Profiling relied on immunoSEQ multiplex PCR, and the TCRdb table lists in-frame clones only, not all of them. The repertoire includes 130,000 or so clones, about 89% of them detected once, and around 3% sits in the top ten. Source material: blood. The source of this sequence is a man aged 55 to 69 in good health.

The CDR3 DNA sequence: TGTGCCATCAGTGGGGGGGACAGTCATTCAACTAATGAAAAACTGTTTTTT. Residues: CAISGGDSHSTNEKLFF. The chain combines TRBV10-3 with TRBJ1-4; TRBD1 matches at 7 bases. Unmatched junction bases numbered 8, after V lost 4 bases and J lost 0 bases. CDR1 is ENHRY, CDR2 SYGVKD, per germline. The CDR3 runs 17 residues.